The next 30 T cell receptor beta chains were all read from a single sample in a study of CD8+CD57+ T cells in acquired aplastic anemia. Both TCR beta VDJ combination and CDR3 sequence profiling were carried out. Genomic DNA was the template for this profiling. MiXCR, applied by TCRdb to the reads, yields one record per CDR3 protein. The data contain 150,000 to 160,000 distinct CDR3 sequences, 52% of them singletons. Previously, flow cytometry had revealed CD8+CD57+ cell expansion in the patients chosen for sequencing. The sequencing sample was made of sorted CD4+, CD8+, or CD8+CD57+ T cells (not recorded which) from PBMCs. These receptors were collected from a human donor with aplastic anemia.

This clonotype was seen many times. The chain links TRBV6-1 to TRBJ1-5; tentatively, D is TRBD1 (5 bases). V shed 3 bases and J shed 5 bases, with 14 bases lying between them. This CDR3 spans 15 amino acids. Germline CDR1 reads MNHNS; CDR2 reads SASEGT. CDR3 nucleotide sequence: TGTGCCAGCAGTGAGGGGCCCCCCGGCTATCAGCCCCAGCATTTT. It is translated as CASSEGPPGYQPQHF.

The rearrangement links TRBV13 to TRBJ1-2; D is uncertain. CDR1 is PRHDT, CDR2 FYEKMQ, per germline (reference sequence). The V end lost 2 bases, the J end lost 1 base, and 5 bases lay between the germline ends. This CDR3 is 13 amino acids long. This CDR3 is CASSLFGNYGYTF. CDR3 nucleotide sequence: TGTGCCAGCAGCTTATTCGGTAACTATGGCTACACCTTC.

This clonotype was observed a few times. The J gene is TRBJ2-3, the V gene TRBV7-8; D is uncertain. This CDR3 has 13 amino acids. The V end was cut by 2 bases, the J end by 1 base, with 4 bases between. Per germline, CDR1 SGHVS and CDR2 FQNEAQ. The CDR3 bases are TGTGCCAGCAGCTTAAGACGCACAGATACGCAGTATTTT. Translated, it gives CASSLRRTDTQYF.

V is TRBV9 and J is TRBJ2-2, with TRBD2 as a possible D gene (5 bases). The CDR3 consists of 13 residues. The germline gives CDR1 SGDLS, CDR2 YYNGEE. V lost 1 base to trimming and J lost 4 bases, with 5 bases between them. The CDR3 nucleotides are TGTGCCAGCAGCGTAAGCGGCACCGGGGAGCTGTTTTTT. Translation: CASSVSGTGELFF. Full variable domain (missing parts from reference TRBV9 and TRBJ2-2): DSGVTQTPKHLITATGQRVTLRCSPRSGDLSVYWYQQSLDQGLQFLIQYYNGEERAKGNILERFSAQQFPDLHSELNLSSLELGDSALYFCASSVSGTGELFFGEGSRLTVL.

In its sample, this clonotype was seen a few times. This chain connects TRBV7-7 to TRBJ2-5; D unclear. The V and J ends lost 5 bases and 7 bases respectively, with 11 bases between them. The CDR3 runs to 12 residues. Germline assignment: CDR1 SSHAT and CDR2 FNYEAQ (reference sequence). The CDR3, as DNA: TGTGCCAGCAGCCATAACGACGGGACCCAGTACTTC. Translating it yields CASSHNDGTQYF.

J is TRBJ2-1 and V is TRBV4-1, with a weak D call TRBD2 (6 bases). The CDR3 has 18 residues. V dropped 1 base and J dropped 0 bases, with 16 bases sitting between them. The V gene's germline CDR1 is MGHRA and CDR2 YSYEKL. CDR3 DNA: TGCGCCAGCAGCCAAGGGAGTGTAGCGGAAAGCTCCTACAATGAGCAGTTCTTC. Its translation: CASSQGSVAESSYNEQFF.

This clonotype was seen many times. The chain has TRBV7-6 and TRBJ1-1, with D maybe TRBD1 (5 bases). Germline V gene sequence: CDR1 SGHVS, CDR2 FNYEAQ. There are 13 residues in the CDR3. V lost 5 bases and J 1 base, leaving 8 bases between the germline ends. The CDR3 nucleotides read TGTGCCAGCAGCGAAACAGGGAACACTGAAGCTTTCTTT. Its protein product is CASSETGNTEAFF.

V is TRBV20-1 and J is TRBJ2-7; 7 bases agree with TRBD1. Germline V lookup: CDR1 DFQATT, CDR2 SNEGSKA (reference sequence). There are 13 residues in the CDR3. The V and J ends lost 6 bases and 1 base, in that order; junction bases with no gene match: 6. CDR3 loop: CSAPPGQSYEQYF. In DNA form, the CDR3 reads TGCAGTGCCCCCCCGGGACAGTCCTACGAGCAGTACTTC.

This clonotype came up many times. The chain employs TRBV11-3 and TRBJ2-2, with D perhaps TRBD2 (5 bases). Germline V CDR1 and CDR2: SGHNT, YENEEA. V was trimmed by 6 bases and J by 5 bases, leaving 7 bases between them. The CDR3 loop spans 12 amino acids. The chain's CDR3 is CASRTGTGELFF. In DNA form, the CDR3 reads TGTGCCAGCAGAACGGGAACCGGGGAGCTGTTTTTT. The variable domain in full, completed from reference TRBV11-3 and TRBJ2-2, reads EAGVVQSPRYKIIEKKQPVAFWCNPISGHNTLYWYLQNLGQGPELLIRYENEEAVDDSQLPKDRFSAERLKGVDSTLKIQPAELGDSAVYLCASRTGTGELFFGEGSRLTVL.

The rearrangement joins TRBV19 to TRBJ1-2; TRBD1 might be the D (5 bases). The CDR3 consists of 14 residues. Germline V gene data show CDR1 as LNHDA and CDR2 as SQIVND (reference sequence). V was trimmed by 3 bases and J by 4 bases, leaving 12 bases between them. The CDR3: CASSIHPGTYGYTF. The CDR3 region has the DNA TGTGCCAGTAGTATTCATCCCGGGACCTATGGCTACACCTTC. Based on the CDR3 plus reference TRBV19 and TRBJ1-2, the full variable domain is DGGITQSPKYLFRKEGQNVTLSCEQNLNHDAMYWYRQDPGQGLRLIYYSQIVNDFQKGDIAEGYSVSREKKESFPLTVTSAQKNPTAFYLCASSIHPGTYGYTFGSGTRLTVV.

The V gene is TRBV15, the J gene TRBJ2-3, with 7 bases fitting TRBD1. J lost 0 bases, V lost 0 bases, and 3 bases had no gene match. Germline V CDR1 and CDR2: LNHNV, YYDKDF (reference sequence). CDR3 size: 16 residues. The CDR3 coding sequence is TGTGCCACCAGCAGAGATCCCAGGGGGAGCACAGATACGCAGTATTTT. Protein product: CATSRDPRGSTDTQYF. Full variable domain (outside the CDR3, taken from reference TRBV15 and TRBJ2-3): DAMVIQNPRYQVTQFGKPVTLSCSQTLNHNVMYWYQQKSSQAPKLLFHYYDKDFNNEADTPDNFQSRRPNTSFCFLDIRSPGLGDTAMYLCATSRDPRGSTDTQYFGPGTRLTVL.

The chain links TRBV2 to TRBJ2-7; 8 positions agree with TRBD1. Germline loops: CDR1 SNHLY, CDR2 FYNNEI. Germline trimming cut 4 bases from V and 6 bases from J; bases unmatched to any gene: 2. This CDR3 contains 12 residues. The CDR3 DNA sequence: TGTGCCAGCAGTGTGGGACAGGCCGAGCAGTACTTC. Residues: CASSVGQAEQYF.

In this sample, this clonotype turned up many times. The chain combines TRBV9 with TRBJ1-2, with D possibly TRBD1 on 5 matching bases. The CDR3 has 15 amino acids. Between the trimmed V and J ends, which lost 0 bases and 7 bases, there was a span of 16 bases. Germline CDR1 and CDR2: SGDLS and YYNGEE. The CDR3 DNA follows: TGTGCCAGCAGCGTAGGAGGGGCGGTTAAAGTTGGCTACACCTTC. It translates to CASSVGGAVKVGYTF.

V usage is TRBV20-1 and J usage is TRBJ1-2; TRBD1 agrees at 7 bases. The CDR3 totals 15 residues. CDR1 DFQATT and CDR2 SNEGSKA come from the germline V gene (reference sequence). The junction had 9 bases not matched to a gene; V was cut back by 3 bases and J by 2 bases. The CDR3 bases are TGCAGTGCTAGGCAAGGGGGCGCAAAAAACTATGGCTACACCTTC. Translation gives CSARQGGAKNYGYTF.

This clonotype was observed at least ten times. V is TRBV2 and J is TRBJ2-2; 11 nucleotides line up with TRBD2. The V gene's germline CDR1 is SNHLY and CDR2 FYNNEI. The CDR3 is made up of 13 amino acids. V lost 6 bases, J lost 10 bases, and 4 bases stayed unmatched. The CDR3 reads CASSVAGGVELFF. DNA for the CDR3: TGTGCCAGCAGCGTAGCGGGGGGGGTGGAGCTGTTTTTT.

The chain uses TRBV4-1 and TRBJ2-3; 7 bases are shared with TRBD2. Germline CDR1 and CDR2: MGHRA and YSYEKL. The V gene end was trimmed by 2 bases and the J gene end by 3 bases; junction bases not matched to a gene: 8. The CDR3 consists of 16 residues. The CDR3 spells CASSQFSSGETDTQYF. The CDR3 bases are TGCGCCAGCAGCCAATTCTCGAGCGGGGAGACAGATACGCAGTATTTT.

V usage is TRBV25-1 and J usage is TRBJ1-6; D gene unclear. The CDR3 sequence is 17 residues long. The V gene lost 1 base and the J gene lost 5 bases, with 15 bases spanning the gap. CDR1 is MGHDK and CDR2 is SYGVNS in the germline V gene. As DNA, the CDR3 is TGTGCCAGCAGTGAATCCCGGCAGCTTCAAGATAATTCACCCCTCCACTTT. Protein sequence: CASSESRQLQDNSPLHF.

This clonotype showed up just a few times. A much larger clone is a single base away; this may be a read error. V gene TRBV6-1 combines with J gene TRBJ2-5, with D possibly being TRBD1 (6 bases). The V gene's germline CDR1 is MNHNS and CDR2 SASEGT. This CDR3 has 14 amino acids. The chain's CDR3 is CASRQGRGRETQCF. The CDR3 DNA reads TGTGCCAGCAGACAGGGTAGGGGCCGAGAGACCCAGTGCTTC.

V is TRBV24-1 and J is TRBJ2-7; D unclear. The V end was cut by 2 bases, the J end by 0 bases, with 10 bases between. Germline V gene data show CDR1 as KGHDR and CDR2 as SFDVKD. The CDR3 is 15 residues long. The CDR3 loop reads CATSDSTHPSYEQYF. CDR3 nucleotides: TGTGCCACCAGTGATTCAACCCACCCCTCCTACGAGCAGTACTTC.

This clonotype appeared a few times. This chain connects TRBV5-6 to TRBJ2-7; tentative D call: TRBD2 (6 bases). The CDR3 is 15 amino acids. Germline-derived CDR1 and CDR2 are SGHDT and YYEEEE. V lost 0 bases, J lost 6 bases, and 16 bases lay in between. The CDR3 region has the DNA TGTGCCAGCAGCTTGGTAGGGACTCTCAGGGCCGAGCAGTACTTC. Translated, it gives CASSLVGTLRAEQYF.

This clonotype showed up just a few times. The chain joins TRBV2 to TRBJ2-7; D not certain. The germline V gene has CDR1 SNHLY and CDR2 FYNNEI. Trimming cost V 1 base and J 3 bases, with 4 bases left between them. This CDR3 contains 12 residues. CDR3 bases: TGTGCCAGCAGTGAAGTGTTCTACGAGCAGTACTTC. Residues: CASSEVFYEQYF.

This clonotype is categorized as medium-sized (0.01 to 0.1%). This rearrangement joins TRBV6-2 or TRBV6-3 to TRBJ2-7; weak D call: TRBD1 (6 bases). CDR3 size: 13 residues. Germline V gene data show CDR1 as MNHEY and CDR2 as SVGEGT. V was clipped by 2 bases and J by 3 bases, with 8 bases between them. The CDR3, as DNA: TGTGCCAGCAGTTACCGGGACAACTACGAGCAGTACTTC. It specifies CASSYRDNYEQYF.

The chain is built from TRBV20-1 and TRBJ2-7; TRBD2 is a possible D gene (6 bases). CDR1 and CDR2 (germline): DFQATT, SNEGSKA (reference sequence). With 3 bases removed from V and 2 bases from J, the gap between germline ends came to 11 bases. The CDR3 extends over 13 amino acids. The CDR3 reads CSASPGRTYEQYF. Here the CDR3 DNA reads TGCAGTGCTAGCCCAGGGAGGACCTACGAGCAGTACTTC.

This chain connects TRBV11-1 to TRBJ2-5, with D perhaps TRBD1 (6 bases). The germline V gene encodes CDR1 SGHAT and CDR2 FQDESV (reference sequence). The CDR3 runs to 17 residues. Trimming shortened V by 1 base and J by 5 bases, and 20 bases separated the two germline ends. CDR3 nucleotide sequence: TGTGCCAGCAGCTTAGGTGACCTTAGGGGGTTGGATGAGACCCAGTACTTC. Amino acid sequence: CASSLGDLRGLDETQYF.

The chain is built from TRBV2 and TRBJ2-1; TRBD2 agrees at 9 bases. Unmatched junction bases numbered 8, after V lost 7 bases and J lost 4 bases. Germline V lookup: CDR1 SNHLY, CDR2 FYNNEI. The CDR3 is made up of 15 amino acids. The CDR3 protein is CASNRPSGTYNEQFF. CDR3 sequence (DNA): TGTGCCAGCAACCGACCTAGCGGGACATACAATGAGCAGTTCTTC.

This chain links TRBV6-1 with TRBJ2-3, with 12 bases fitting TRBD2. Germline V gene data show CDR1 as MNHNS and CDR2 as SASEGT. Germline trimming cut 5 bases from V and 0 bases from J; bases unmatched to any gene: 3. This CDR3 region has 16 residues. CDR3 DNA: TGTGCCAGCAGTCGGACTAGCGGGGTGAGCACAGATACGCAGTATTTT. As protein: CASSRTSGVSTDTQYF.

This clonotype came up many times. At one boundary the junction diverges from the germline segment, which might be a read error. The chain couples TRBV20-1 to TRBJ1-1; D is perhaps TRBD1 (5 bases). Germline V gene sequence: CDR1 DFQATT, CDR2 SNEGSKA (reference sequence). The CDR3 covers 13 residues. CDR3: CSTRGDKNTEAFF. CDR3 coding DNA: TGCAGTACTAGGGGCGATAAGAACACTGAAGCTTTCTTT.

J is TRBJ2-3 and V is TRBV5-4; a weak D match, TRBD2 (5 bases). The germline V gene encodes CDR1 SGHNT and CDR2 YYREEE (reference sequence). Trimming cost V 0 bases and J 6 bases, with 11 bases left between them. The CDR3 loop spans 14 amino acids. This CDR3 is CASSLEGGSDTQYF. The CDR3, as DNA: TGTGCCAGCAGCTTGGAAGGAGGTTCGGATACGCAGTATTTT.

This rearrangement joins TRBV19 to TRBJ2-1; weak D call: TRBD2 (6 bases). V was cut by 5 bases and J by 10 bases, with 12 bases left in between. The CDR3 has 12 amino acids. Germline V lookup: CDR1 LNHDA, CDR2 SQIVND (reference sequence). In DNA form, the CDR3 reads TGTGCCAGTAGTGTTCGGGGAGGCGAGCAGTTCTTC. Translating it yields CASSVRGGEQFF.

The chain couples TRBV6-4 to TRBJ2-1; D perhaps matches TRBD1 (5 bases). With 3 bases removed from V and 12 bases from J, the gap between germline ends came to 12 bases. Germline lookup yields CDR1 MRHNA and CDR2 SNTAGT. This CDR3 is built from 12 residues. CDR3 DNA sequence: TGTGCCAGCAGTGAGGTGGGGCTTGGGCAGTTCTTC. Translating gives CASSEVGLGQFF.